A selection of T cell receptor beta chains follows, all from one sample in a study of T-cell reconstitution after alpha-beta-depleted transplantation in children. MiXCR, applied by TCRdb to the PCR reads, yields one record per CDR3 protein. Of about 260,000 distinct CDR3 sequences listed, around a tenth are singletons. The material sequenced was peripheral blood, taken 180 days after TCRalphabeta/CD19-depleted stem cell transplant. The origin of the receptors is a male patient aged 2 to 10 who had a stem cell transplant for chronic granulomatous disease, so the T cells may come from the graft donor. Each CDR3 is given with its conserved first and last residue. A D gene is named only where the DNA matches it firmly. Size is stated for part of the rows, as once, few or many counts, or as a class when the clone is expanded.

j_call v_call clone_size d_call cdr3_length cdr3_nt cdr3_aa
TRBJ1-3 TRBV7-8 many TRBD1 16 TGTGCCAGCAGCGGACAGGGGGCGTATTATGGAAACACCATATATTTT CASSGQGAYYGNTIYF
TRBJ2-7 TRBV7-2 many TRBD2 14 TGTGCCAGCAGCTTACTAGCGGGGGTTGAGGAGCAGTACTTC CASSLLAGVEEQYF
TRBJ2-1 TRBV12-3/TRBV12-4 many TRBD2 16 TGTGCCAGCAGTTCTGGGCTAGCGGGACCCTACAATGAGCAGTTCTTC CASSSGLAGPYNEQFF
TRBJ2-6 TRBV6-1 many NA 15 TGTGCCAGCAGAGAGGGAGGCTCTGGGGCCAACGTCCTGACTTTC CASREGGSGANVLTF
TRBJ1-2 TRBV3-1 few TRBD1 17 TGTGCCAGCAGCCAATACTGGACAGGGACCTCGAAAAAAGGCTACACCTTC CASSQYWTGTSKKGYTF
TRBJ2-2 TRBV5-1 many TRBD2 15 TGCGCCAGCAGCTTGGGCAGCGGGAGGACCGGGGAGCTGTTTTTT CASSLGSGRTGELFF
TRBJ1-1 TRBV29-1 many NA 12 TGCAGCGTTGAAGATCCCGCAGGGGCAGCTTTCTTT CSVEDPAGAAFF
TRBJ2-5 TRBV18 NA TRBD2 17 TGTGCCATACTTGACAGGGACACTAGCGGGAGCCAAGAGACCCAGTACTTC CAILDRDTSGSQETQYF
TRBJ1-3 TRBV4-3 many TRBD1 15 TGCGCCAGCAGCCGCTTGACAGGGATGGGAAACACCATATATTTT CASSRLTGMGNTIYF
TRBJ2-2 TRBV29-1 many NA 13 TGCAGCGTTGGGCCGCCAAACACCGGGGAGCTGTTTTTT CSVGPPNTGELFF
TRBJ2-2 TRBV23-1 many NA 20 TGCGCCAGCAGTCGGTTGCTTGGGGCCCCATTCAGGGGTAACACCGGGGAGCTGTTTTTT CASSRLLGAPFRGNTGELFF
TRBJ1-1 TRBV18 many NA 13 TGTGCCAGCTCATCCATGGAGGGTAGAGTGGCTTTCTTT CASSSMEGRVAFF
TRBJ2-3 TRBV11-2 few NA 14 TGTGCCAGCAGCTTAGTGTTGAAGGGGGATACGCAGTATTTT CASSLVLKGDTQYF
TRBJ1-1 TRBV7-3 many NA 13 TGTGCCAGCAGCTTAACGGGGGTGACTGAAGCTTTCTTT CASSLTGVTEAFF
TRBJ2-3 TRBV20-1 many TRBD2 15 TGCAGTGCTCCCTTGGGGGGGACTAAATCAGATACGCAGTATTTT CSAPLGGTKSDTQYF
TRBJ2-7 TRBV27 many TRBD2 13 TGTGCCAGCAGTTTCAGGCTAGCGGGGTTCGCCTACTTC CASSFRLAGFAYF
TRBJ2-3 TRBV11-2 many NA 17 TGTGCCAGCAGCTTTACTACGTGGACAGTCCTGAATGATACGCAGTATTTT CASSFTTWTVLNDTQYF
TRBJ2-3 TRBV19 few TRBD2 15 TGTGCCAGTAGTTCGCGCGGGGGGAACACAGATACGCAGTATTTT CASSSRGGNTDTQYF
TRBJ2-6 TRBV14 few NA 16 TGTGCCAGCAGCCAAGATTGGGGGAACGGGGCCAACGTCCTGACTTTC CASSQDWGNGANVLTF
TRBJ2-1 TRBV7-9 many NA 16 TGTGCCAGCAGCTTAAGAAGAACGCCGTTGGACGATGAGCAGTTCTTC CASSLRRTPLDDEQFF
TRBJ1-2 TRBV15 many NA 14 TGTGCCACCAGCAGAGGGACCGCACCTGAGGGCTACACCTTC CATSRGTAPEGYTF
TRBJ1-1 TRBV2 few NA 14 TGTGCCAGCACCCTCGGCGGGGGGAACACTGAAGCTTTCTTT CASTLGGGNTEAFF
TRBJ2-2 TRBV20-1 many TRBD2 13 TGCAGTGCCAGAAGCGGGAGAACCGGGGAGCTGTTTTTT CSARSGRTGELFF
TRBJ2-7 TRBV19 NA NA 12 TGTGCCAGTAGTATAGGCGGGGAGGAGCAGTACTTC CASSIGGEEQYF
TRBJ2-7 TRBV20-1 many TRBD2 15 TGCAGTGCTAGAGCCGGGGCGGGAGGGCCGAGGGAGCAGTACTTC CSARAGAGGPREQYF
TRBJ2-2 TRBV6-2/TRBV6-3 many NA 12 TGTGCCAGCACCTTGAACACCGGGGAGCTGTTTTTT CASTLNTGELFF
TRBJ1-1 TRBV6-5 many NA 13 TGTGCCAGCATGGCGCAGCTGAACACTGAAGCTTTCTTT CASMAQLNTEAFF
TRBJ2-6 TRBV20-1 many TRBD1 14 TGCAGTGCTCGGACAGGGTCGGGGGCCAACGTCCTGACTTTC CSARTGSGANVLTF
TRBJ2-1 TRBV25-1 many NA 15 TGTGCCAGCAGTGAGGACGCAGGGGATTACAATGAGCAGTTCTTC CASSEDAGDYNEQFF
TRBJ2-7 TRBV29-1 many NA 18 TGCAGCGTTGAAGATCGGGCGGCAGGGGTCCTACAGGGCTACGAGCAGTACTTC CSVEDRAAGVLQGYEQYF
TRBJ2-3 TRBV15 many TRBD2 14 TGTGCCACCAGGCCTAGCGGGAGCACAGATACGCAGTATTTT CATRPSGSTDTQYF
TRBJ2-3 TRBV9 many NA 14 TGTGCCAGCAGCGCCCCCTTTGGCACAGATACGCAGTATTTT CASSAPFGTDTQYF
TRBJ2-3 TRBV9 many TRBD1 15 TGTGCCAGCAGCGCCCGACAGGGTCGCACAGATACGCAGTATTTT CASSARQGRTDTQYF
TRBJ2-1 TRBV5-1 many TRBD2 16 TGCGCCAGCAGCTTGACCGGGACTAGCTCTCTTTCTGAGCAGTTCTTC CASSLTGTSSLSEQFF
TRBJ2-5 TRBV7-8 many NA 16 TGTGCCAGCAGCCAGCCTACAGGGCCCGCGAAAGGGACCCAGTACTTC CASSQPTGPAKGTQYF
TRBJ2-3 TRBV5-1 NA NA 16 TGCGCCAGCAGCTTGGGGGACCGACATGACACAGATACGCAGTATTTT CASSLGDRHDTDTQYF
TRBJ1-5 TRBV11-2 once NA 14 TGTGCCAGCAGTACAGGATACGGTCATCAGCCCCAGCATTTT CASSTGYGHQPQHF
TRBJ2-7 TRBV11-2 many NA 14 TGTGCCAGCAGCTATAACAGGGGAGGGCCCGAGCAGTACTTC CASSYNRGGPEQYF
TRBJ2-3 TRBV2 NA TRBD1 17 TGTGCCAGCAGACCGGGACAGTTTAGAGCGAGCTCAGATACGCAGTATTTT CASRPGQFRASSDTQYF
TRBJ2-4 TRBV12-3/TRBV12-4 many NA 14 TGTGCCAGCAGTTTACCCTTAGCCAAAAACATTCAGTACTTC CASSLPLAKNIQYF
TRBJ2-1 TRBV29-1 few TRBD2 13 TGCAGCGAACTAGCGGGAGGGTACAATGAGCAGTTCTTC CSELAGGYNEQFF
TRBJ2-7 TRBV20-1 many TRBD2 13 TGCAGTGCCAGGACTAGCAGTTTCTACGAGCAGTACTTC CSARTSSFYEQYF
TRBJ2-1 TRBV7-9 many NA 13 TGTGCCAGCAGCTTAATTCTGGGGACCGAGCAGTTCTTC CASSLILGTEQFF
TRBJ1-3 TRBV15 many TRBD1 17 TGTGCCACCAGCAGAGATGGGACAGCCCGTGCCGGAAACACCATATATTTT CATSRDGTARAGNTIYF
TRBJ2-4 TRBV10-3 many NA 17 TGTGCCGTTGCGCCCGGGCCACCAGTACTGGGAGTTTACATTCAGTACTTC CAVAPGPPVLGVYIQYF
TRBJ2-2 TRBV5-1 many TRBD2 15 TGCGCCAGCAGCTTGCTAGCGGGGGGTACCGGGGAGCTGTTTTTT CASSLLAGGTGELFF